Following are 16 T cell receptor beta chains from one sample sequenced in a study of T cells after yellow fever vaccination. MiXCR was run by TCRdb on the 5' RACE reads, yielding one entry per CDR3 protein. This repertoire shows about 240,000 distinct CDR3 sequences, approximately 3.8% found once; its top ten account for under 20%. This material consisted of PBMCs, taken 15 days after the yellow fever booster vaccination. Receptors originate from a man between 18 and 29 years old who received the YFV17D yellow fever vaccine.

Many counts were recorded for this clonotype. The rearrangement joins TRBV20-1 to TRBJ1-5, with 7 bases lining up with TRBD1. This CDR3 contains 14 residues. CDR1 DFQATT and CDR2 SNEGSKA come from the germline V gene (reference sequence). V was pared by 5 bases and J by 2 bases, with 6 bases of the junction left unmatched. The CDR3: CSALTGSGNQPQHF. CDR3 DNA sequence: TGCAGTGCTTTGACAGGGTCGGGCAATCAGCCCCAGCATTTT.

At least ten counts were recorded for this clonotype. The chain joins TRBV7-9 to TRBJ2-7; no definite D call. Germline loops: CDR1 SEHNR, CDR2 FQNEAQ (reference sequence). V was trimmed by 5 bases and J by 2 bases, leaving 19 bases between them. The CDR3 is 16 residues long. CDR3 amino acids: CASSTTDLTETYEQYF. For the CDR3, the DNA is TGTGCCAGCAGCACAACCGACCTTACCGAAACCTACGAGCAGTACTTC.

This clonotype was recorded at least ten times. This rearrangement joins TRBV11-2 to TRBJ1-2; 7 nucleotides align to TRBD1. With 4 bases clipped from V and 5 bases from J, the junction kept 4 bases outside the gene matches. The CDR3 is made up of 13 amino acids. Germline values: CDR1 SGHAT, CDR2 FQNNGV. DNA for the CDR3: TGTGCCAGCAGCTCGGGACAGTCGTATGGCTACACCTTC. This codes for CASSSGQSYGYTF.

This clonotype was detected only a few times. The J gene is TRBJ1-1, the V gene TRBV4-2, with D maybe TRBD1 (5 bases). The CDR3 has 14 residues. Germline values: CDR1 LGHNA, CDR2 YNFKEQ. Trimming removed 3 bases at V and 1 base at J, with 9 bases between. The DNA of the CDR3 is TGTGCCAGCAGCCACTTAGACAGGAACACTGAAGCTTTCTTT. Translated, it gives CASSHLDRNTEAFF.

The rearrangement uses TRBV15 and TRBJ1-5; 9 positions match TRBD1. V lost 1 base, J lost 5 bases, and 9 bases stayed unmatched. The CDR3 spans 17 residues. The germline V gene encodes CDR1 LNHNV and CDR2 YYDKDF (reference sequence). The CDR3 coding sequence is TGTGCCACCAGCAGAGGAGTTCGGGACAGGGAAGATCAGCCCCAGCATTTT. It codes for CATSRGVRDREDQPQHF.

There are a few counts of this clonotype. The gene calls are TRBV19 and TRBJ2-5, with D possibly being TRBD2 (7 bases). From germline, CDR1 is LNHDA and CDR2 SQIVND (reference sequence). Trimming stripped 7 bases from V and 6 bases from J, with 15 bases between. CDR3 size: 13 residues. CDR3 sequence: CASMAGARQTQYF. The CDR3 coding sequence is TGTGCCAGTATGGCGGGGGCACGACAGACCCAGTACTTC.

This clonotype was seen many times. This chain joins TRBV20-1 and TRBJ1-2; 9 bases line up with TRBD1. This CDR3 contains 15 residues. With V trimmed by 3 bases and J by 6 bases, 11 bases remained unmatched. Per germline, CDR1 DFQATT and CDR2 SNEGSKA (reference sequence). CDR3: CSARNYRGLLDGYTF. The CDR3 DNA reads TGCAGTGCTAGGAATTACAGGGGGCTTCTAGATGGCTACACCTTC.

Many counts were recorded for this clonotype. This chain joins TRBV19 and TRBJ1-6; D is uncertain. Trimming removed 7 bases at V and 0 bases at J, with 10 bases between. CDR3 length equals 15 residues. CDR1 LNHDA and CDR2 SQIVND come from the germline V gene (reference sequence). CDR3 DNA sequence: TGTGCCAGTACCCGGGAGAGCTCCTATAATTCACCCCTCCACTTT. It specifies CASTRESSYNSPLHF.

This clonotype was detected once. This may be a read error, as it is one base from a much larger clone. The rearrangement joins TRBV18 to TRBJ2-3; TRBD2 aligns across 7 bases. With 5 bases clipped from V and 2 bases from J, the junction kept 10 bases outside the gene matches. This CDR3 region has 16 residues. Per the germline V gene, CDR1 is KGHSH and CDR2 is LQKENI. The CDR3 protein is CASSTRTRGTTDTQYF. For the CDR3, the DNA is TGTGCCAGCTCAACGAGGACTAGAGGGACCACAGATACGCAGTATTTT. Using reference TRBV18 and TRBJ2-3 for the parts outside the CDR3, the full variable domain is NAGVMQNPRHLVRRRGQEARLRCSPMKGHSHVYWYRQLPEEGLKFMVYLQKENIIDESGMPKERFSAEFPKEGPSILRIQQVVRGDSAAYFCASSTRTRGTTDTQYFGPGTRLTVL.

Ten or more counts support this clonotype. This rearrangement joins TRBV6-4 to TRBJ2-5; no definite D call. Germline V gives CDR1 MRHNA, CDR2 SNTAGT. The ends were cut back, 0 bases at V and 5 bases at J, with 13 bases in the middle. The CDR3 covers 15 residues. The CDR3 DNA reads TGTGCCAGCAGTGACTCGGCAGCCCCTGGGGAGACCCAGTACTTC. Translation gives CASSDSAAPGETQYF.

The table lists this clonotype with many counts. The chain has TRBV4-3 and TRBJ1-1; no definite D call. The V and J ends lost 1 base and 2 bases respectively, with 14 bases between them. CDR1 and CDR2 (germline): LGHNA, YSLEER. This CDR3 region has 16 residues. As DNA, the CDR3 is TGCGCCAGCAGCCAAGCGACTGGATACCCTAACACTGAAGCTTTCTTT. Protein: CASSQATGYPNTEAFF.

In this sample, this clonotype turned up many times. The CDR3 sequence is CASRGAPGSTDTQYF. In DNA form, the CDR3 reads TGTGCCAGCAGGGGCGCTCCTGGTAGCACAGATACGCAGTATTTT. The chain employs TRBV6-5 and TRBJ2-3; D unresolved. The germline gives CDR1 MNHEY, CDR2 SVGAGI. This CDR3 is built from 15 residues. Deletions cut 6 bases from V and 0 bases from J, with 13 bases between.

In its sample, this clonotype was seen many times. The chain combines TRBV18 with TRBJ2-1, with D perhaps matching TRBD2 (6 bases). Trimming removed 5 bases at V and 2 bases at J, with 16 bases between. The CDR3 loop spans 16 amino acids. Germline V lookup: CDR1 KGHSH, CDR2 LQKENI. CDR3 sequence (DNA): TGTGCCAGCTCAGCGGGACTCCAAGGACCCTACAATGAGCAGTTCTTC. Translation gives CASSAGLQGPYNEQFF.

This clonotype was recorded at least ten times. The rearrangement joins TRBV21-1 to TRBJ1-1. TRBV21-1 is reported as a pseudogene. The CDR3 loop spans 13 amino acids. The CDR3 region is CASSKRTNTEAFF. CDR3 coding DNA: TGTGCCAGCAGCAAACGCACGAACACTGAAGCTTTCTTT.

This clonotype was detected ten times or more. CDR3 region: CASSSGQAPRNGYTF. The CDR3 DNA follows: TGTGCCAGCAGTTCGGGACAGGCCCCCAGGAATGGCTACACCTTC. The rearrangement uses TRBV6-5 and TRBJ1-2; TRBD1 aligns across 8 bases. The germline V gene encodes CDR1 MNHEY and CDR2 SVGAGI. Trimming took 4 bases from V and 6 from J; bases not matched to a gene: 10. The CDR3 is 15 amino acids.

This clonotype showed up many times. The chain has TRBV5-1 and TRBJ2-6, with 8 nucleotides matching TRBD1. The CDR3 is made up of 18 amino acids. V lost 4 bases to trimming and J lost 0 bases; unmatched junction nucleotides: 9. The germline gives CDR1 SGHRS, CDR2 YFSETQ. The CDR3 DNA reads as TGCGCCAGCAGCCCACGGACAGGGTTGGCCTCTGGGGCCAACGTCCTGACTTTC. Amino acid sequence: CASSPRTGLASGANVLTF.